The T cell receptor beta chain under discussion was sequenced for a study of T cell repertoires in cytomegalovirus infection. Study details: An indication of both CMV infection and matching HLA type came from public TCR beta signatures.

TCRdb passed the reads through MiXCR, listing each CDR3 protein once. This table has about 240,000 distinct CDR3 sequences, around 6.4% appearing once. Details on this clonotype: No antigen is known for it.

Findings and limits, study-wide: Carriers of CMV and the relevant HLA type were discriminated by public TCR beta frequency. CMV-specific TCR beta clonotypes restricted by HLA-C were the ones dominating the ex vivo response.

V was clipped by 2 bases and J by 2 bases, with 9 bases between them. The length of the CDR3 is 15 residues. Per germline, CDR1 MNHEY and CDR2 SVGAGI. The gene calls are TRBV6-5 and TRBJ2-2; D gene unclear. Sequencing was carried out using PBMCs. The receptor comes from a human donor in good health (CMV status not recorded). Some clones in this sample may be carry-over from other donors' samples. The CDR3 DNA follows: TGTGCCAGCAGTTACCTTGGGCCCAACACCGGGGAGCTGTTTTTT. It translates to CASSYLGPNTGELFF.